This T cell receptor beta chain is drawn from a study of control samples from healthy donors and cancer patients. The assay was immunoSEQ multiplex PCR, and TCRdb's table has in-frame clones only and misses some. This sample has 130,000 or so clones; around 92% occur once, and the top ten carry just over 7.5%. The CDR3 has 13 residues. Germline CDR1 DFQATT, CDR2 SNEGSKA (reference sequence). V shed 3 bases, J shed 9 bases, and the junction held 7 bases outside the gene matches. The sample was PBMCs. This chain joins TRBV20-1 and TRBJ2-7; TRBD2 agrees at 11 bases. The source is a man aged 45-60 years with head and neck cancer. For the CDR3, the DNA is TGCAGTGCTAGTACTAGCGGGAGTGTAAGGCAGTACTTC. Protein: CSASTSGSVRQYF.